A single sample gave rise to the 12 T cell receptor beta chains below, sequenced in a study of blood T cell repertoires in COVID-19. Measured with immunoSEQ multiplex PCR; TCRdb has only the in-frame clones, and not every one. Among over 85,000 clones listed, approximately 86% were seen once. What was sequenced was peripheral blood. The receptor source for this set is a man aged 55 to 70 with acute or convalescent COVID-19.

The chain carries TRBV6-1 and TRBJ1-5; no clear D gene. V dropped 3 bases and J dropped 9 bases, with 15 bases sitting between them. Germline V gene lookup returns CDR1 MNHNS and CDR2 SASEGT. The CDR3 is 14 residues long. The CDR3 protein is CASSEIAGNTPQHF. Written as DNA, the CDR3 is TGTGCCAGCAGTGAGATTGCGGGTAATACGCCCCAGCATTTT.

The chain couples TRBV29-1 to TRBJ2-3; TRBD2 aligns across 10 bases. Germline V gives CDR1 SQVTM, CDR2 ANQGSEA. The CDR3 contains 14 residues. Losses at the gene ends were 8 bases for V and 8 bases for J; bases not matched to a gene: 13. CDR3 residues: CSKTSGASQGTQYF. The CDR3 DNA is TGCAGCAAAACTAGCGGGGCCTCCCAAGGTACGCAGTATTTT.

Only one count was recorded for this clone. The rearrangement uses TRBV5-1 and TRBJ2-1, with TRBD2 matching 14 bases. This CDR3 comprises 18 residues. Trimming removed 4 bases from V and 3 bases from J; junction bases left unmatched: 9. Germline assignment: CDR1 SGHRS and CDR2 YFSETQ. In DNA form, the CDR3 reads TGCGCCAGCAGCCCGACCGGACTAGCGGGAGGAAGCTACAATGAGCAGTTCTTC. Amino acid sequence: CASSPTGLAGGSYNEQFF.

This CDR3 is CASSITPGQSSGNTIYF. CDR3 DNA: TGTGCCAGCAGCATCACCCCGGGACAGAGTTCTGGAAACACCATATATTTT. The rearrangement joins TRBV9 to TRBJ1-3; 7 bases line up with TRBD1. The CDR3 extends over 17 amino acids. Germline values: CDR1 SGDLS, CDR2 YYNGEE. J was trimmed by 1 base and V by 4 bases; bases with no gene match: 11.

J is TRBJ1-2 and V is TRBV5-6; D is uncertain. Per the germline V gene, CDR1 is SGHDT and CDR2 is YYEEEE. Trimming took off 0 bases at V and 2 bases at J, with 5 bases between the two ends. CDR3 size: 13 residues. This chain's CDR3 is CASSLGGNYGYTF. The CDR3 nucleotides read TGTGCCAGCAGCTTGGGAGGGAACTATGGCTACACCTTC.

V gene TRBV6-2 or TRBV6-3 combines with J gene TRBJ2-3; possible D gene TRBD2, 6 bases. CDR1 is MNHEY and CDR2 is SVGEGT in the germline V gene. Trimming left V 5 bases short and J 4 bases short, with 13 bases between. This CDR3 has 14 residues. CDR3 coding DNA: TGTGCCAGCAGTCCGGCGGGGCTCGCAGATACGCAGTATTTT. It is translated as CASSPAGLADTQYF.

The chain combines TRBV27 with TRBJ2-7; D may be TRBD1 (5 bases). The V end lost 6 bases, the J end lost 4 bases, and 22 bases lay between the germline ends. Germline V gene lookup returns CDR1 MNHEY and CDR2 SMNVEV (reference sequence). The CDR3 runs to 16 residues. CDR3 amino acids: CASRPTPKTVGYEQYF. The DNA of the CDR3 is TGTGCCAGCAGGCCCACCCCAAAGACAGTGGGGTACGAGCAGTACTTC.

This clone was recorded a few times. This chain joins TRBV5-5 and TRBJ2-7; 7 bases fit TRBD2. This CDR3 is 13 amino acids long. The ends lost 3 bases at V and 4 bases at J; junction bases unmatched: 4. Per the germline V gene, CDR1 is SGHKS and CDR2 is YYEKEE (reference sequence). The CDR3, as DNA: TGTGCCAGCAGCTGGGGGGGATCGTACGAGCAGTACTTC. It encodes CASSWGGSYEQYF.

Remarks on this clone: The identical CDR3 is also encoded by other nucleotide sequences in the sample. The chain links TRBV10-1 to TRBJ2-5; 8 bases map to TRBD2. Losses at the gene ends were 0 bases for V and 3 bases for J; bases not matched to a gene: 0. CDR3 length: 14 amino acids. From germline, CDR1 is WNHNN and CDR2 SYGVQD (reference sequence). The CDR3 is CASSESAGEETQYF. The CDR3 bases are TGCGCCAGCAGTGAGTCAGCGGGAGAAGAGACCCAGTACTTC.

The chain employs TRBV9 and TRBJ1-6, with a weak D call TRBD1 (5 bases). This CDR3 comprises 14 residues. The V gene's germline CDR1 is SGDLS and CDR2 YYNGEE. Trimming cost V 3 bases and J 14 bases, with 18 bases left between them. The CDR3 coding sequence is TGTGCCAGCAGCGGGGGACGGCTCGGGGGAGCCCTCCACTTT. Translating gives CASSGGRLGGALHF. The variable domain in full, with the rest retrieved from reference TRBV9 and TRBJ1-6, is DSGVTQTPKHLITATGQRVTLRCSPRSGDLSVYWYQQSLDQGLQFLIQYYNGEERAKGNILERFSAQQFPDLHSELNLSSLELGDSALYFCASSGGRLGGALHFGNGTRLTVT.

This chain links TRBV14 with TRBJ2-5, with a weak D call TRBD1 (6 bases). CDR3 length equals 16 residues. The germline CDR1 and CDR2 sequences are SGHDN and FVKESK. V lost 0 bases and J lost 5, with 16 bases in between. CDR3 bases: TGTGCCAGCAGCCAAGATATTCACAGGGAGAGGGAGACCCAGTACTTC. Translation gives CASSQDIHRERETQYF.

The rearrangement uses TRBV5-1 and TRBJ1-6, with a weak D call TRBD1 (6 bases). The CDR3 runs 17 residues. Germline V lookup: CDR1 SGHRS, CDR2 YFSETQ. Trimming left V 1 base short and J 7 bases short, with 18 bases between. CDR3 nucleotide sequence: TGCGCCAGCAGCTTGTACAATTCTCGGACAGCCAATTCACCCCTCCACTTT. As protein: CASSLYNSRTANSPLHF.